This T cell receptor (beta chain) was sequenced for a study of vaccination effects on CD4 cells after COVID-19. Study details: ViraFEST expansion of antigen-specific CD4+ T cells with viral peptide pools preceded sequencing.

General study points: Healthy vaccinees' vaccine-induced clones included only 1 of 255 that recognized common cold coronaviruses. Marked clonal contraction of both clone types appeared late after vaccination.

Germline-derived CDR1 and CDR2 are SGHTS and YDEGEE. CDR3 length equals 13 residues. V lost 6 bases and J 5 bases, leaving 14 bases between the germline ends. The data were produced by immunoSEQ multiplex PCR, yet TCRdb's version contains in-frame clones alone and is incomplete. The table shows about 58,000 clones, with around three quarters occurring only once. Culture lasted 10 days before CD4+ T cell isolation. Nucleocapsid antibodies were negative in the vaccine recipients, who had never had SARS-CoV-2 infection. About this clone itself: Antigen unknown.

Sequenced here: CD4+ T cells from PBMCs cultured without peptide, sampled before COVID-19 vaccination. This TCR derives from a human donor who received a COVID-19 vaccine. The chain has TRBV5-8 and TRBJ1-1; D remains unclear. CDR3 residues: CASKVRGRTEAFF. CDR3 sequence (DNA): TGTGCCAGCAAAGTTAGAGGAAGGACTGAAGCTTTCTTT.